These 7 T cell receptor beta chains were all obtained from the same sample, sequenced in a study of blood T cells in healthy people across ages. The authors ran a second PCR of about 7 to 12 cycles using a sample-barcoded 5' primer and a J-beta primer mix. TCRdb re-derived calls from the 5' RACE reads in MiXCR, one entry per CDR3 protein. The table has more than 800,000 distinct CDR3 sequences, 25% to 35% seen once; the top ten hold 17%. Sequencing input: blood. Receptors were obtained from a woman older than 75 in good health.

This clonotype showed up many times. The chain joins TRBV12-3 or TRBV12-4 to TRBJ2-3, with TRBD2 matching 7 bases. This CDR3 has 16 residues. V lost 6 bases to trimming and J lost 4 bases; unmatched junction nucleotides: 13. The CDR3 nucleotides are TGTGCCAGCAGCATCTGGGAGGGCGTGGACGCAGATACGCAGTATTTT. Its translation is CASSIWEGVDADTQYF.

A remark on this clonotype: A much bigger clone sits one base away, suggesting this may be a read error. The V call is TRBV5-1, the J call TRBJ2-7, with 8 bases that match TRBD2. Germline CDR1 reads SGHRS; CDR2 reads YFSETQ. V was clipped by 1 base and J by 7 bases; unmatched bases: 13. The CDR3 extends over 16 amino acids. CDR3 nucleotide sequence: TGCGCCAGCAGCTTGACCGCGGGACTAGGATCTGATGAGCAGTACTTC. The encoded protein is CASSLTAGLGSDEQYF.

The V call is TRBV7-6, the J call TRBJ1-3, with TRBD1 matching 8 bases. The CDR3 is 17 amino acids. Germline V CDR1 and CDR2: SGHVS, FNYEAQ. V shed 4 bases, J shed 6 bases, and the junction held 14 bases outside the gene matches. Here the CDR3 DNA reads TGTGCCAGCAGCTCCCAAGGGGCTGGACAGGGTGCAAACACCATATATTTT. Amino acid sequence: CASSSQGAGQGANTIYF.

Comment on this clonotype: This may stem from a read error, because a much larger clone lies one nucleotide away. The rearrangement joins TRBV6-2 or TRBV6-3 to TRBJ2-1; 15 positions match TRBD2. The CDR3 consists of 15 residues. V gave up 7 bases and J gave up 13 bases; unmatched junction bases: 11. The germline gives CDR1 MNHEY, CDR2 SVGEGT. DNA for the CDR3: TGTGCCAGCATGGGACTAGCGGGGGGCTCAGAGACCCAGTTCTTC. Translating gives CASMGLAGGSETQFF.

This clonotype was detected many times. The chain combines TRBV7-2 with TRBJ2-1; tentatively, D is TRBD2 (6 bases). Per germline, CDR1 SGHTA and CDR2 FQGNSA. The CDR3 is 15 amino acids. V was cut by 2 bases and J by 7 bases, with 15 bases left in between. The CDR3 coding sequence is TGTGCCAGCAGCTTACCGGCGGTAGCGGAGAATGAGCAGTTCTTC. As protein: CASSLPAVAENEQFF.

This clonotype was observed many times. The chain joins TRBV7-2 to TRBJ2-1; D gene uncertain. Germline CDR1 reads SGHTA; CDR2 reads FQGNSA. Trimming shortened V by 0 bases and J by 0 bases, and 9 bases separated the two germline ends. The CDR3 is 16 amino acids. CDR3 sequence: CASSLAWGSSYNEQFF. CDR3 DNA sequence: TGTGCCAGCAGCTTAGCGTGGGGTAGCTCCTACAATGAGCAGTTCTTC.

V gene TRBV7-6 combines with J gene TRBJ1-5, with 8 positions matching TRBD1. J gave up 6 bases and V 1 base, and 5 bases lay outside the gene matches. The germline gives CDR1 SGHVS, CDR2 FNYEAQ. The CDR3 is made up of 15 amino acids. The CDR3 sequence is CASSLDTTGVQPQHF. The CDR3 nucleotides read TGTGCCAGCAGCTTAGACACGACAGGGGTTCAGCCCCAGCATTTT.